A single sample is the source of the 32 T cell receptor beta chains below, sequenced in a study of Graves' ophthalmopathy and Graves' hyperthyroidism. Investigators amplified TCR beta CDR3 regions from RNA transcripts. Second-round multiplex PCR came after first-round RT-PCR with HTBI primers. TCRdb recomputed calls from the multiplex PCR reads with MiXCR, one row per CDR3 protein. Among 350,000 to 400,000 distinct CDR3 sequences listed, around 17% were seen once. Sequenced input: peripheral blood. Receptor source: a woman aged 18-29 years with Graves' ophthalmopathy.

This clonotype has a count of ten or more. The chain is built from TRBV20-1 and TRBJ2-5; tentative D call: TRBD1 (5 bases). The germline CDR1 and CDR2 sequences are DFQATT and SNEGSKA (reference sequence). The V end was cut by 2 bases, the J end by 5 bases, with 12 bases between. The CDR3 extends over 13 amino acids. The CDR3 DNA reads TGCAGTGCTAGAATAGGGGTAATTGAGACCCAGTACTTC. It translates to CSARIGVIETQYF.

This clonotype was seen repeatedly, ten times or more. The V and J genes are TRBV6-2 or TRBV6-3 and TRBJ1-1; no definite D call. V lost 2 bases, J lost 8 bases, and 6 bases lay in between. CDR1 and CDR2 (germline): MNHEY, SVGEGT. The CDR3 length is 11 residues. CDR3 sequence: CASSYGSEAFF. Here the CDR3 DNA reads TGTGCCAGCAGTTACGGGTCGGAAGCTTTCTTT.

This chain links TRBV6-1 with TRBJ2-5; D is ambiguous. The CDR3 spans 13 residues. The germline V gene encodes CDR1 MNHNS and CDR2 SASEGT. V dropped 0 bases and J dropped 7 bases, with 9 bases sitting between them. In DNA form, the CDR3 reads TGTGCCAGCAGTGAAGCCCCCCTTGGGACCCAGTACTTC. Amino acids: CASSEAPLGTQYF.

This clonotype appeared many times. This sequence joins TRBV6-1 and TRBJ1-1; D gene ambiguous. Trimming removed 7 bases from V and 5 bases from J, with 17 bases in between. The germline V gene has CDR1 MNHNS and CDR2 SASEGT. The CDR3 contains 14 residues. CDR3 sequence: CASNWGRVRTEAFF. The CDR3 nucleotides are TGTGCCAGCAACTGGGGTAGGGTGAGAACTGAAGCTTTCTTT.

This clonotype was detected ten times or more. The chain employs TRBV28 and TRBJ1-1; TRBD1 matches at 9 bases. The CDR3 is 13 residues long. J gave up 5 bases and V 4 bases, and 2 bases lay outside the gene matches. Germline V gives CDR1 MDHEN, CDR2 SYDVKM. The CDR3 loop is CASSWGQGTEAFF. The CDR3 DNA is TGTGCCAGCAGTTGGGGACAGGGAACTGAAGCTTTCTTT.

This clonotype came up many times. The chain couples TRBV6-2 or TRBV6-3 to TRBJ1-2; no reliable D call. There are 14 residues in the CDR3. CDR1 and CDR2 from the germline V gene are MNHEY and SVGEGT. V was pared by 7 bases and J by 4 bases, with 16 bases between. The CDR3 DNA follows: TGTGCCAGCACCCGGTCCGGAGTCCCCTATGGCTACACCTTC. As protein: CASTRSGVPYGYTF.

The chain joins TRBV6-4 to TRBJ2-5; maybe TRBD1 (6 bases). Germline CDR1 is MRHNA and CDR2 is SNTAGT. The V and J ends lost 3 bases and 4 bases respectively, with 18 bases between them. The CDR3 is made up of 16 amino acids. The CDR3 sequence: CASSDLQGLTTETQYF. The CDR3 nucleotides are TGTGCCAGCAGTGATTTACAGGGATTAACCACAGAGACCCAGTACTTC.

This clonotype was observed many times. The rearrangement links TRBV6-4 to TRBJ1-5; no clear D. Between the trimmed V and J ends, which lost 2 bases and 2 bases, there was a span of 13 bases. Germline-derived CDR1 and CDR2 are MRHNA and SNTAGT. The CDR3 is 16 residues long. In nucleotides, the CDR3 is TGTGCCAGCAGTGACCCCCGGGTATCGGGCAATCAGCCCCAGCATTTT. Its protein is CASSDPRVSGNQPQHF.

There are many counts of this clonotype. The chain joins TRBV7-8 to TRBJ1-2, with 7 bases matching TRBD1. This CDR3 has 15 residues. Trimming at V came to 5 bases and at J to 3 bases, leaving 9 bases not matched to a gene. Germline V gene data show CDR1 as SGHVS and CDR2 as FQNEAQ. CDR3 amino acids: CASSAERQGHYGYTF. DNA of the CDR3: TGTGCCAGCAGCGCAGAACGACAGGGTCACTATGGCTACACCTTC.

This sequence joins TRBV6-2 or TRBV6-3 and TRBJ2-7; 7 bases agree with TRBD1. CDR3 length: 13 amino acids. With 6 bases clipped from V and 0 bases from J, the junction kept 2 bases outside the gene matches. The germline V gene has CDR1 MNHEY and CDR2 SVGEGT. CDR3 in DNA: TGTGCCAGCAGAGGGACAGACTCCTACGAGCAGTACTTC. Its translation: CASRGTDSYEQYF.

This chain uses TRBV20-1 with TRBJ1-1; D not resolved. Germline V gene sequence: CDR1 DFQATT, CDR2 SNEGSKA (reference sequence). The CDR3 totals 15 residues. Between the trimmed V and J ends, which lost 2 bases and 0 bases, there was a span of 13 bases. In nucleotides, the CDR3 is TGCAGTGCTAGACCCTTCTGGACGTTGAACACTGAAGCTTTCTTT. Its protein product is CSARPFWTLNTEAFF.

Many counts were recorded for this clonotype. This chain links TRBV29-1 with TRBJ2-5; TRBD2 is a possible D gene (5 bases). V gave up 6 bases and J gave up 4 bases, with 18 bases separating them. Germline CDR1 SQVTM, CDR2 ANQGSEA. This CDR3 has 14 residues. CDR3 sequence reads: CSVWSPRTSETQYF. DNA of the CDR3: TGCAGCGTATGGAGTCCCAGGACTTCAGAGACCCAGTACTTC.

This clonotype has a count of ten or more. This rearrangement joins TRBV18 to TRBJ2-5; no reliable D call. The V gene lost 1 base and the J gene lost 1 base, with 10 bases spanning the gap. This CDR3 is built from 15 residues. The germline gives CDR1 KGHSH, CDR2 LQKENI. In DNA, the CDR3 is TGTGCCAGCTCACCACTGAATCAAGGCCAAGAGACCCAGTACTTC. Protein sequence: CASSPLNQGQETQYF.

CDR3 protein: CASSLSGIGSPLHF. CDR3 in DNA: TGTGCCAGCAGTTTATCAGGGATCGGGTCACCCCTCCACTTT. V is TRBV28 and J is TRBJ1-6, with TRBD1 as a possible D gene (5 bases). Germline V gene lookup returns CDR1 MDHEN and CDR2 SYDVKM. The V gene lost 1 base and the J gene lost 10 bases, with 11 bases spanning the gap. This CDR3 region has 14 residues.

This clonotype was detected many times. The gene calls are TRBV12-3 or TRBV12-4 and TRBJ2-5; 9 nucleotides agree with TRBD1. This CDR3 spans 15 amino acids. V trimming: 5 bases; J trimming: 3 bases; junction bases outside the gene matches: 7. The CDR3 region has the DNA TGTGCCAGCAGTGCGACCGGGACAGGGAAAGAGACCCAGTACTTC. It codes for CASSATGTGKETQYF.

This clonotype was seen many times. The chain uses TRBV29-1 and TRBJ2-5, with TRBD2 as a possible D gene (7 bases). Trimming took off 7 bases at V and 4 bases at J, with 13 bases between the two ends. The germline CDR1 and CDR2 sequences are SQVTM and ANQGSEA. The CDR3 covers 12 residues. The CDR3 is CSAQGGGETQYF. DNA for the CDR3: TGCAGCGCCCAGGGAGGGGGAGAGACCCAGTACTTC. The whole variable domain, filled in from reference TRBV29-1 and TRBJ2-5, reads SAVISQKPSRDICQRGTSLTIQCQVDSQVTMMFWYRQQPGQSLTLIATANQGSEATYESGFVIDKFPISRPNLTFSTLTVSNMSPEDSSIYLCSAQGGGETQYFGPGTRLLVL.

The V and J genes are TRBV6-5 and TRBJ2-5, with no clear D. V dropped 4 bases and J dropped 4 bases, with 16 bases sitting between them. There are 15 residues in the CDR3. CDR1 and CDR2 from the germline V gene are MNHEY and SVGAGI. The CDR3 spells CASSSQVTAPETQYF. The CDR3 nucleotides are TGTGCCAGCAGTTCACAAGTAACAGCCCCAGAGACCCAGTACTTC.

This sequence joins TRBV15 and TRBJ2-5, with 10 nucleotides matching TRBD1. CDR3 length: 16 residues. Germline V lookup: CDR1 LNHNV, CDR2 YYDKDF (reference sequence). J was trimmed by 5 bases and V by 5 bases; bases with no gene match: 11. CDR3 in DNA: TGTGCCACCAGCGCTCGACTACGGGGACAGGGGGAGACCCAGTACTTC. It codes for CATSARLRGQGETQYF.

This clonotype was counted at least ten times. The V gene is TRBV30, the J gene TRBJ1-5, with D possibly TRBD1 on 5 matching bases. V lost 0 bases and J 5 bases, leaving 8 bases between the germline ends. Germline CDR1 is GTSNPN and CDR2 is SVGIG (reference sequence). The CDR3 sequence is 13 residues long. The CDR3 DNA reads as TGTGCCTGGAGTGTACCAGGGTATCAGCCCCAGCATTTT. Translating it yields CAWSVPGYQPQHF. The whole variable domain, remainder taken from reference TRBV30 and TRBJ1-5, is SQTIHQWPATLVQPVGSPLSLECTVEGTSNPNLYWYRQAAGRGLQLLFYSVGIGQISSEVPQNLSASRPQDRQFILSSKKLLLSDSGFYLCAWSVPGYQPQHFGDGTRLSIL.

At least ten counts were recorded for this clonotype. This sequence joins TRBV6-2 or TRBV6-3 and TRBJ2-1; TRBD2 matches 12 bases. Per the germline V gene, CDR1 is MNHEY and CDR2 is SVGEGT. J gave up 7 bases and V 7 bases, and 11 bases lay outside the gene matches. The CDR3 length is 16 residues. Here the CDR3 DNA reads TGTGCCAGCACCCCTAGCGGGAGGGCCGTAGGGAATGAGCAGTTCTTC. Protein: CASTPSGRAVGNEQFF.

This clonotype was recorded many times. The chain recombines TRBV12-3 or TRBV12-4 with TRBJ1-5; D remains unclear. Trimming shortened V by 2 bases and J by 3 bases, and 11 bases separated the two germline ends. CDR3 length: 15 amino acids. CDR3 region: CASSLRIAFNQPQHF. The CDR3 DNA is TGTGCCAGCAGTTTACGGATCGCGTTCAATCAGCCCCAGCATTTT.

The sample holds many counts of this clonotype. Relative to the germline gene, one junction end is altered; a read error may explain this. The chain carries TRBV20-1 and TRBJ2-5, with D tentatively TRBD1 or TRBD2 (5 bases each). In germline, CDR1 is DFQATT, CDR2 SNEGSKA (reference sequence). The length of the CDR3 is 12 residues. CDR3 nucleotide sequence: TGCAGTCCGGGACGGCCACAAGAGACCCAGCACTTC. It translates to CSPGRPQETQHF.

At least ten counts were recorded for this clonotype. The chain uses TRBV7-2 and TRBJ2-5; either TRBD1 or TRBD2 may supply D (6 bases each). The CDR3 runs to 15 residues. The V and J ends lost 3 bases and 7 bases respectively, with 18 bases between them. Germline V gene sequence: CDR1 SGHTA, CDR2 FQGNSA. CDR3 DNA: TGTGCCAGCAGCTTGGCGAGGGGGGAGTTGTCGACCCAGTACTTC. This codes for CASSLARGELSTQYF.

This clonotype was found many times. The chain couples TRBV5-1 to TRBJ2-7, with D hard to call. CDR3 length: 13 residues. CDR1 and CDR2 from the germline V gene are SGHRS and YFSETQ. V lost 4 bases and J lost 3, with 11 bases in between. CDR3 loop: CASSLGMGYEQYF. In DNA form, the CDR3 reads TGCGCCAGCAGCCTGGGTATGGGCTACGAGCAGTACTTC.

This clonotype was observed many times. The chain links TRBV20-1 to TRBJ1-1; D may be TRBD1 (5 bases). CDR1 and CDR2 (germline): DFQATT, SNEGSKA (reference sequence). Trimming left V 5 bases short and J 0 bases short, with 10 bases between. CDR3 size: 13 residues. The CDR3 sequence: CSAGGLLNTEAFF. The CDR3 DNA sequence: TGCAGTGCTGGGGGACTGCTGAACACTGAAGCTTTCTTT.

This clonotype was recorded many times. The chain carries TRBV30 and TRBJ1-1; 7 positions agree with TRBD1. With 4 bases clipped from V and 1 base from J, the junction kept 0 bases outside the gene matches. The CDR3 extends over 12 amino acids. Looked up from germline, CDR1 is GTSNPN and CDR2 is SVGIG (reference sequence). The DNA of the CDR3 is TGTGCCTGGAACAGGGGGAACACTGAAGCTTTCTTT. Encoded protein: CAWNRGNTEAFF. The variable domain in full, completed from reference TRBV30 and TRBJ1-1, reads SQTIHQWPATLVQPVGSPLSLECTVEGTSNPNLYWYRQAAGRGLQLLFYSVGIGQISSEVPQNLSASRPQDRQFILSSKKLLLSDSGFYLCAWNRGNTEAFFGQGTRLTVV.

This clonotype appeared many times. The chain recombines TRBV6-2 or TRBV6-3 with TRBJ1-1; D is unresolved. V was trimmed by 4 bases and J by 0 bases, leaving 12 bases between them. The germline gives CDR1 MNHEY, CDR2 SVGEGT. The CDR3 runs to 15 residues. CDR3 nucleotides: TGTGCCAGCAGTTTTCCCCGCGGGGTGAACACTGAAGCTTTCTTT. Its protein is CASSFPRGVNTEAFF.

At least ten counts were recorded for this clonotype. The rearrangement joins TRBV7-9 to TRBJ2-3, with D perhaps TRBD1 (5 bases). CDR3 size: 16 residues. Trimming cost V 5 bases and J 2 bases, with 17 bases left between them. Germline V lookup: CDR1 SEHNR, CDR2 FQNEAQ (reference sequence). CDR3: CASSRATAPITDTQYF. In DNA form, the CDR3 reads TGTGCCAGCAGCCGAGCGACAGCGCCAATCACAGATACGCAGTATTTT.

Many counts were recorded for this clonotype. The chain couples TRBV7-6 to TRBJ2-7, with D maybe TRBD1 (6 bases). The CDR3 spans 15 residues. V was shortened by 4 bases and J by 0 bases, with 13 bases between the two germline ends. Germline V gene lookup returns CDR1 SGHVS and CDR2 FNYEAQ. For the CDR3, the DNA is TGTGCCAGCAGCTCCCGACCGGGACACTCCTACGAGCAGTACTTC. Translated: CASSSRPGHSYEQYF.

The table lists this clonotype with a few counts. The genes are TRBV10-3 and TRBJ2-7, with 10 bases that match TRBD1. The CDR3 spans 13 residues. The germline V gene has CDR1 ENHRY and CDR2 SYGVKD. With V trimmed by 10 bases and J by 2 bases, 5 bases remained unmatched. CDR3 sequence (DNA): TGTGCCACCTGGGACAGGGGAGCCTACGAGCAGTACTTC. Its protein product is CATWDRGAYEQYF.

The V gene is TRBV12-5, the J gene TRBJ2-7; D may be TRBD1 (6 bases). Trimming cost V 5 bases and J 6 bases, with 14 bases left between them. The CDR3 is 13 residues long. Germline values: CDR1 LGHNT, CDR2 FRNRAP. The CDR3 DNA reads TGTGCTAGTGGTCCCGACAGGCCCCTCGAGCAGTACTTC. It specifies CASGPDRPLEQYF.

The table lists this clonotype with many counts. This chain uses TRBV28 with TRBJ1-3, with D unresolved. CDR1 is MDHEN and CDR2 is SYDVKM in the germline V gene. This CDR3 spans 11 amino acids. The V and J ends lost 2 bases and 4 bases respectively, with 0 bases between them. The CDR3 protein is CASSLGNTIYF. The CDR3 DNA is TGTGCCAGCAGTTTAGGAAACACCATATATTTT.